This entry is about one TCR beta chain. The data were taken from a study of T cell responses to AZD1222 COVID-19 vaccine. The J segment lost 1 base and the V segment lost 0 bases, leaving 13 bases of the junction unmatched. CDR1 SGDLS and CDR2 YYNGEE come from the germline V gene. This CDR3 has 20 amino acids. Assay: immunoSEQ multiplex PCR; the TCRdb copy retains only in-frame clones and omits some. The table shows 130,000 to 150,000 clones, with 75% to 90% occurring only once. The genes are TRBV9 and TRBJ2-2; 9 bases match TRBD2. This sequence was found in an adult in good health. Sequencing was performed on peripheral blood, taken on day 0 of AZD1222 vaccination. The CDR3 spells CASSVARAGGPRLNTGELFF. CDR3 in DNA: TGTGCCAGCAGCGTAGCTCGGGCGGGAGGGCCGCGTTTGAACACCGGGGAGCTGTTTTTT.